Below, 26 T cell receptor beta chains from the same sample are listed, as sequenced in a study of T-cell reconstitution after alpha-beta-depleted transplantation in children. For TCRbeta, the library was prepared with unique molecular identifiers. TCRdb re-derived calls from the PCR reads in MiXCR, one entry per CDR3 protein. The sample has a few hundred thousand distinct CDR3 sequences; 13% are singletons. The input for sequencing was PBMCs, taken from the stem cell graft. The receptor source for this set is a human donor who donated a stem cell graft to a child with Fanconi anemia.

This clonotype occurred a few times. The chain carries TRBV6-1 and TRBJ2-3, with 9 bases matching TRBD1. The CDR3 is 15 residues long. CDR1 is MNHNS and CDR2 is SASEGT in the germline V gene. V shed 6 bases, J shed 8 bases, and the junction held 12 bases outside the gene matches. The CDR3 sequence: CASSADRGQQGTQYF. The CDR3 DNA reads TGTGCCAGCAGCGCGGACAGGGGACAGCAGGGTACGCAGTATTTT.

The chain is built from TRBV5-1 and TRBJ1-4; possible D gene TRBD1, 5 bases. This CDR3 comprises 14 residues. V was cut by 4 bases and J by 6 bases, with 13 bases left in between. The germline gives CDR1 SGHRS, CDR2 YFSETQ. CDR3 protein: CASSTGRIYEKLFF. The DNA for the CDR3 is TGCGCCAGCAGCACGGGACGGATTTATGAAAAACTGTTTTTT.

The chain carries TRBV15 and TRBJ2-1; perhaps TRBD1 as D (5 bases). The CDR3 spans 15 residues. CDR1 and CDR2 (germline): LNHNV, YYDKDF (reference sequence). With 0 bases removed from V and 10 bases from J, the gap between germline ends came to 16 bases. CDR3 bases: TGTGCCACCAGCAGAGATCTCCAAAACTGGGGCGAGCAGTTCTTC. The encoded protein is CATSRDLQNWGEQFF.

This clonotype has more than one count but fewer than ten. The chain recombines TRBV27 with TRBJ2-7; D gene unclear. The CDR3 loop spans 14 amino acids. The V and J ends lost 7 bases and 0 bases respectively, with 13 bases between them. The germline V gene encodes CDR1 MNHEY and CDR2 SMNVEV (reference sequence). The CDR3 region is CASKRILSSYEQYF. The CDR3 DNA sequence: TGTGCCAGCAAGAGGATCCTGAGCTCCTACGAGCAGTACTTC.

The V gene is TRBV18, the J gene TRBJ1-2; tentatively, D is TRBD1 (5 bases). The CDR3 loop spans 14 amino acids. V gave up 3 bases and J gave up 8 bases, with 16 bases separating them. Germline CDR1 KGHSH, CDR2 LQKENI. Here the CDR3 DNA reads TGTGCCAGCTCACCGATCGAGGGGCGTGGGGGCTACACCTTC. Encoded protein: CASSPIEGRGGYTF. Using reference TRBV18 and TRBJ1-2 for the parts outside the CDR3, the full variable domain is NAGVMQNPRHLVRRRGQEARLRCSPMKGHSHVYWYRQLPEEGLKFMVYLQKENIIDESGMPKERFSAEFPKEGPSILRIQQVVRGDSAAYFCASSPIEGRGGYTFGSGTRLTVV.

The rearrangement joins TRBV4-1 to TRBJ1-5; maybe TRBD1 (5 bases). The CDR3 is made up of 15 amino acids. V dropped 2 bases and J dropped 9 bases, with 17 bases sitting between them. CDR1 and CDR2 from the germline V gene are MGHRA and YSYEKL. CDR3 nucleotide sequence: TGCGCCAGCAGCCAATTGACGGTTACCGGGGGGCCCCAGCATTTT. It yields the protein CASSQLTVTGGPQHF.

The chain carries TRBV5-1 and TRBJ2-2; D not resolved. Germline V gene lookup returns CDR1 SGHRS and CDR2 YFSETQ. CDR3 length equals 13 residues. Trimming cost V 4 bases and J 4 bases, with 8 bases left between them. The CDR3 bases are TGCGCCAGCAGCAAGGGCCCCACCGGGGAGCTGTTTTTT. Encoded protein: CASSKGPTGELFF.

The J gene is TRBJ1-3, the V gene TRBV7-2; D perhaps matches TRBD1 (6 bases). The CDR3 has 15 residues. Germline V lookup: CDR1 SGHTA, CDR2 FQGNSA. V was shortened by 2 bases and J by 4 bases, with 12 bases between the two germline ends. The CDR3 DNA reads as TGTGCCAGCAGCTTACAGGGGACCGTGGGAAACACCATATATTTT. Protein product: CASSLQGTVGNTIYF.

The table lists this clonotype with a few counts. DNA for the CDR3: TGTGCCAGCAGTTTTTTAAAGGGGGACACAGATACGCAGTATTTT. The encoded protein is CASSFLKGDTDTQYF. The chain couples TRBV12-3 or TRBV12-4 to TRBJ2-3; tentative D call: TRBD1 (6 bases). Trimming left V 3 bases short and J 2 bases short, with 12 bases between. The CDR3 consists of 15 residues.

The chain uses TRBV15 and TRBJ2-1; D gene uncertain. CDR1 is LNHNV, CDR2 YYDKDF, per germline (reference sequence). CDR3 length equals 14 residues. V lost 0 bases, J lost 7 bases, and 10 bases lay in between. The CDR3 reads CATSREGWGNEQFF. The CDR3, as DNA: TGTGCCACCAGCAGAGAAGGTTGGGGAAATGAGCAGTTCTTC.

The chain uses TRBV12-3 or TRBV12-4 and TRBJ1-5, with 10 bases fitting TRBD1. V lost 1 base to trimming and J lost 6 bases; unmatched junction nucleotides: 6. CDR3 length equals 16 residues. CDR3 coding DNA: TGTGCCAGCAGTTTAGGACAGGGGGCCATGGGTCAGCCCCAGCATTTT. Protein product: CASSLGQGAMGQPQHF.

This chain connects TRBV7-9 to TRBJ2-7; 8 bases map to TRBD1. CDR1 and CDR2 (germline): SEHNR, FQNEAQ (reference sequence). Losses at the gene ends were 5 bases for V and 6 bases for J; bases not matched to a gene: 9. The CDR3 spans 14 residues. The CDR3 DNA reads as TGTGCCAGCAGCCCTCGGACAGGGCTGGCCGAGCAGTACTTC. This gives the protein CASSPRTGLAEQYF. Based on the CDR3 plus reference TRBV7-9 and TRBJ2-7, the full variable domain is DTGVSQNPRHKITKRGQNVTFRCDPISEHNRLYWYRQTLGQGPEFLTYFQNEAQLEKSRLLSDRFSAERPKGSFSTLEIQRTEQGDSAMYLCASSPRTGLAEQYFGPGTRLTVT.

The V call is TRBV18, the J call TRBJ2-7; D unresolved. Trimming took off 3 bases at V and 6 bases at J, with 15 bases between the two ends. Germline V lookup: CDR1 KGHSH, CDR2 LQKENI. The CDR3 length is 14 residues. The CDR3: CASSPAGPPGEQYV. The CDR3 DNA is TGTGCCAGCTCACCGGCCGGGCCTCCTGGCGAGCAGTACGTC.

This clonotype turned up a few times. V usage is TRBV12-3 or TRBV12-4 and J usage is TRBJ1-6, with D maybe TRBD1 (5 bases). V was pared by 3 bases and J by 7 bases, with 19 bases between. This CDR3 has 17 amino acids. CDR3 protein: CASSFWQGGPANSPLHF. CDR3 sequence (DNA): TGTGCCAGCAGTTTTTGGCAGGGCGGGCCCGCAAATTCACCCCTCCACTTT.

This clonotype was recorded a few times. V and J are TRBV28 and TRBJ2-1; possibly TRBD1 for D (6 bases). Trimming left V 8 bases short and J 1 base short, with 12 bases between. CDR3 size: 14 residues. Germline loops: CDR1 MDHEN, CDR2 SYDVKM. CDR3 sequence reads: CASGLTGSYNEQFF. The CDR3 DNA sequence: TGTGCCAGCGGACTGACAGGATCCTACAATGAGCAGTTCTTC.

This clonotype was counted between two and nine times. V gene TRBV5-1 combines with J gene TRBJ2-5, with D possibly TRBD2 on 5 matching bases. The CDR3 is 13 residues long. The ends were cut back, 7 bases at V and 5 bases at J, with 15 bases in the middle. Germline values: CDR1 SGHRS, CDR2 YFSETQ. The CDR3 sequence: CASLRAIGETQYF. For the CDR3, the DNA is TGCGCCAGCCTGAGGGCCATCGGGGAGACCCAGTACTTC.

The CDR3 DNA reads TGTGCCAGCAGCTCTCCCGACCTAGCCAAAAACATTCAGTACTTC. This sequence encodes CASSSPDLAKNIQYF. The chain joins TRBV6-1 to TRBJ2-4, with unresolved D. The V end was cut by 6 bases, the J end by 0 bases, with 12 bases between. Germline CDR1 and CDR2: MNHNS and SASEGT. CDR3 length: 15 amino acids.

V is TRBV27 and J is TRBJ2-1; no firm D call. V gave up 6 bases and J gave up 10 bases, with 10 bases separating them. The germline V gene has CDR1 MNHEY and CDR2 SMNVEV (reference sequence). This CDR3 spans 11 amino acids. The CDR3 sequence: CASRSLGEQFF. CDR3 nucleotide sequence: TGTGCCAGCAGATCCTTAGGAGAGCAGTTCTTC.

This clonotype appeared many times. V is TRBV2 and J is TRBJ2-2, with no clear D. V lost 0 bases and J 5 bases, leaving 10 bases between the germline ends. The CDR3 is 15 residues long. In germline, CDR1 is SNHLY, CDR2 FYNNEI. The CDR3 protein is CASSEAFPGTGELFF. The CDR3 DNA sequence: TGTGCCAGCAGTGAAGCTTTCCCCGGGACCGGGGAGCTGTTTTTT.

The CDR3 DNA is TGCGCCAGCACTCCGACAGGAAGCACAGATACGCAGTATTTT. Encoded protein: CASTPTGSTDTQYF. The chain recombines TRBV5-1 with TRBJ2-3, with a possible D match to TRBD1 (6 bases). The CDR3 runs 14 residues. Germline V gene data show CDR1 as SGHRS and CDR2 as YFSETQ. Trimming stripped 6 bases from V and 0 bases from J, with 11 bases between.

This chain uses TRBV12-3 or TRBV12-4 with TRBJ2-1; TRBD2 agrees at 11 bases. The CDR3 consists of 14 residues. Trimming removed 3 bases from V and 9 bases from J; junction bases left unmatched: 4. CDR3 DNA: TGTGCCAGCAGTTTTAGCGGGGGGGCGGTTGAGCAGTTCTTC. It yields the protein CASSFSGGAVEQFF.

This clonotype has ten or more counts. V gene TRBV7-8 combines with J gene TRBJ1-1, with D perhaps matching TRBD1 (5 bases). The V end was cut by 5 bases, the J end by 6 bases, with 13 bases between. The CDR3 extends over 13 amino acids. The germline gives CDR1 SGHVS, CDR2 FQNEAQ. The CDR3 reads CASSPIRGAEAFF. CDR3 nucleotide sequence: TGTGCCAGCAGCCCCATTCGGGGGGCTGAAGCTTTCTTT.

This clonotype was detected ten times or more. J is TRBJ1-6 and V is TRBV5-1; unclear D gene. Trimming removed 0 bases from V and 12 bases from J, with 16 bases in between. Germline values: CDR1 SGHRS, CDR2 YFSETQ. The CDR3 is 15 residues long. This CDR3 reads CASSLEIGRAQPLHF. The CDR3 coding sequence is TGCGCCAGCAGCTTGGAAATAGGGAGGGCGCAACCCCTCCACTTT. Supplemented by reference TRBV5-1 and TRBJ1-6, the full variable domain reads KAGVTQTPRYLIKTRGQQVTLSCSPISGHRSVSWYQQTPGQGLQFLFEYFSETQRNKGNFPGRFSGRQFSNSRSEMNVSTLELGDSALYLCASSLEIGRAQPLHFGNGTRLTVT.

As for this clonotype: A much larger clonotype is one base distant, so this may be a read error. The missing conserved phenylalanine or tryptophan at the end of this CDR3 makes a read error likely. V is TRBV5-1 and J is TRBJ2-1; weak D call: TRBD2 (5 bases). The CDR3 extends over 15 amino acids. V was clipped by 1 base and J by 5 bases, with 13 bases between them. CDR1 is SGHRS, CDR2 YFSETQ, per germline. CDR3 DNA sequence: TGCGCCAGCAGCTTGCTGAAAGAGGGCCACAATGAGCAGTTCTCC. It translates to CASSLLKEGHNEQFS.

This clonotype was found many times. The CDR3, as DNA: TGTGCCAGCAGCCTCAGTGACGAGCAGTACTTC. It codes for CASSLSDEQYF. This chain joins TRBV13 and TRBJ2-7, with D unresolved. This CDR3 region has 11 residues. Germline V gives CDR1 PRHDT, CDR2 FYEKMQ (reference sequence). Trimming shortened V by 5 bases and J by 5 bases, and 7 bases separated the two germline ends.

This clonotype was found many times. The CDR3 here is CSAIRVTGGELFF. For the CDR3, the DNA is TGCAGTGCTATCAGAGTAACGGGCGGGGAGCTGTTTTTT. The chain couples TRBV20-1 to TRBJ2-2, with D hard to call. The V and J ends lost 4 bases and 7 bases respectively, with 13 bases between them. Germline V CDR1 and CDR2: DFQATT, SNEGSKA (reference sequence). There are 13 residues in the CDR3.